The subject of this entry is one TCR beta chain. Its antigen remains unidentified. No base qualities exist here, and no much larger clone lies one base off it. The data derive from a study of technical replicates of blood from four donors (dated by TCRdb to about 2017). Trimming at the junction amounts to 1 base on V and 0 bases on J, and the germline ends lie 11 bases apart. The germline V gene (reference sequence) supplies CDR1 MNHEY and CDR2 SMNVEV. The CDR3 starts with the cysteine, ends with the phenylalanine, and has 16 residues. Just the 48-base CDR3 DNA is kept, in frame starting at base 1. Library preparation employed the immunoSEQ multiplex PCR assay. The source is immuneACCESS, and TCRdb retained only in-frame sequences with V and J called. Part of the clones is not carried over; for the studies checked, unresolved V genes explain less than half of this, and the remainder is unexplained. Within this sample are under 100,000 clones, with roughly 95% of them counted one time only. The ten largest clones add up to 0.23% of the sample.

Material for sequencing was T cells isolated from PBMCs. The chain is made from TRBV27 and TRBJ2-3; a tentative D call is TRBD2 (6 bases match). The TCR comes from a human donor in good health. CDR3 sequence: CASSLYPAGSTDTQYF. The nucleotide sequence reads as follows: TGTGCCAGCAGTTTATATCCCGCGGGGAGCACAGATACGCAGTATTTT.